The source of this T cell receptor (beta chain) is a study of CXCR3-negative and CXCR3-positive naive CD8 T cells. Study-wide results and limits: Naive CXCR3-positive cells had TRB CDR3s more hydrophobic than those of CXCR3-negative naive cells.

The authors made the TRB cDNA libraries by 5' RACE using UMI labels. From the 5' RACE reads, TCRdb lists one entry per CDR3 protein and no DNA. The specimen's table records approximately 65,000 distinct CDR3 sequences. Concerning this clonotype: Its cognate antigen is unknown.

Sequencing was done on a sample of naive CXCR3+ CD8+ T cells from blood. Described subset: CD45RO-CCR7+CD27+CD95- naive CD8+ T cells expressing CXCR3 (TNR3+). This receptor was identified in a human donor in good health. Some clones in this sample may be carry-over from other donors' samples.

CDR3 residues: CASSSTALGGFLNNEQFF. The rearrangement uses TRBV5-1 and TRBJ2-1; the TCRdb call, TRBD1, lacks DNA for checking. This CDR3 spans 18 amino acids. Germline CDR1 reads SGHRS; CDR2 reads YFSETQ.